Presented here are 27 T cell receptor beta chains from one specimen sequenced in a study of response to subunit inactivated influenza vaccine. TCRdb ran MiXCR on the RT-PCR reads and lists one entry per CDR3 protein. The table records about 190,000 distinct CDR3 sequences, 14% of them present only once. Here the sequenced sample was CD8+ T cells sorted from PBMCs, taken about 5 days after vaccination. The receptors shown here come from a man between 50 and 59 years old who received an inactivated influenza vaccine.

The genes are TRBV9 and TRBJ2-1; D perhaps matches TRBD2 (5 bases). The germline V gene encodes CDR1 SGDLS and CDR2 YYNGEE. The ends were cut back, 0 bases at V and 2 bases at J, with 18 bases in the middle. This CDR3 contains 18 residues. CDR3 bases: TGTGCCAGCAGCGTAGCGTCTTTTTGGGGAGAAACCTACAATGAGCAGTTCTTC. Translating it yields CASSVASFWGETYNEQFF.

The rearrangement links TRBV19 to TRBJ2-3; 8 positions match TRBD2. CDR1 is LNHDA and CDR2 is SQIVND in the germline V gene (reference sequence). With 8 bases clipped from V and 0 bases from J, the junction kept 4 bases outside the gene matches. The CDR3 length is 14 residues. The CDR3 is CASVRGGSTDTQYF. The CDR3 DNA sequence: TGTGCCAGTGTCCGCGGGGGGAGCACAGATACGCAGTATTTT. Filled out from reference TRBV19 and TRBJ2-3, the complete variable domain reads DGGITQSPKYLFRKEGQNVTLSCEQNLNHDAMYWYRQDPGQGLRLIYYSQIVNDFQKGDIAEGYSVSREKKESFPLTVTSAQKNPTAFYLCASVRGGSTDTQYFGPGTRLTVL.

A few counts support this clonotype. The V gene is TRBV12-3 or TRBV12-4, the J gene TRBJ2-3; 7 bases agree with TRBD2. The CDR3 has 15 amino acids. J gave up 6 bases and V 6 bases, and 12 bases lay outside the gene matches. Written as DNA, the CDR3 is TGTGCCAGCAGCCCAGGAGTAGGGACTACCGATACGCAGTATTTT. The encoded protein is CASSPGVGTTDTQYF.

In its sample, this clonotype was seen a few times. J is TRBJ2-1 and V is TRBV3-1; D is perhaps TRBD1 (6 bases). Trimming left V 4 bases short and J 4 bases short, with 17 bases between. This CDR3 spans 16 amino acids. Germline CDR1 LGHDT, CDR2 YNNKEL (reference sequence). CDR3 sequence reads: CASSPRGRGQYNEQFF. CDR3 bases: TGTGCCAGCAGCCCACGTGGCAGGGGTCAGTACAATGAGCAGTTCTTC.

This clonotype was counted at least ten times. CDR3 bases: TGTGCCAGCAGTTACTCAGGGGCGAACACAGATACGCAGTATTTT. This encodes CASSYSGANTDTQYF. The chain links TRBV6-2 or TRBV6-3 to TRBJ2-3; D may be TRBD1 (5 bases). This CDR3 comprises 15 residues. From germline, CDR1 is MNHEY and CDR2 SVGEGT. Trimming removed 0 bases from V and 2 bases from J, with 9 bases in between.

This clonotype was detected ten times or more. The rearrangement uses TRBV28 and TRBJ2-5; D gene ambiguous. This CDR3 is 14 amino acids long. The germline V gene encodes CDR1 MDHEN and CDR2 SYDVKM. V lost 2 bases and J lost 1, with 8 bases in between. The CDR3, as DNA: TGTGCCAGCAGTTTACTGGGAATCCAAGAGACCCAGTACTTC. The encoded protein is CASSLLGIQETQYF.

This chain joins TRBV7-6 and TRBJ2-1; TRBD2 matches 9 bases. V was clipped by 5 bases and J by 7 bases; unmatched bases: 6. The CDR3 runs 14 residues. Germline values: CDR1 SGHVS, CDR2 FNYEAQ. DNA of the CDR3: TGTGCCAGCAGCGGGCCAGCGGGGGGTAATGAGCAGTTCTTC. It yields the protein CASSGPAGGNEQFF.

This chain connects TRBV11-2 to TRBJ2-4; the D is unclear. V lost 3 bases and J 5 bases, leaving 8 bases between the germline ends. There are 13 residues in the CDR3. Germline V CDR1 and CDR2: SGHAT, FQNNGV. The CDR3 bases are TGTGCCAGCAGCTTGTCGGGCGAAAACATTCAGTACTTC. Its protein product is CASSLSGENIQYF.

The chain joins TRBV7-6 to TRBJ1-6, with 10 bases aligning to TRBD1. This CDR3 is 15 amino acids long. The germline gives CDR1 SGHVS, CDR2 FNYEAQ. Trimming removed 1 base from V and 9 bases from J; junction bases left unmatched: 3. The CDR3 DNA reads as TGTGCCAGCAGCTTAGATGACAGGGGGCTTTCACCCCTCCACTTT. Protein product: CASSLDDRGLSPLHF.

This chain joins TRBV7-9 and TRBJ1-2, with TRBD1 matching over 7 bases. In germline, CDR1 is SEHNR, CDR2 FQNEAQ (reference sequence). The CDR3 extends over 15 amino acids. The J segment lost 6 bases and the V segment lost 0 bases, leaving 7 bases of the junction unmatched. The CDR3 protein is CASSLATGEGDGYTF. CDR3 bases: TGTGCCAGCAGCTTAGCTACAGGGGAGGGTGATGGCTACACCTTC.

This chain joins TRBV10-3 and TRBJ2-1; no firm D call. The CDR3 runs 15 residues. Trimming pared 1 base from V and 0 bases from J, leaving 7 bases between. Germline CDR1 is ENHRY and CDR2 is SYGVKD. Written as DNA, the CDR3 is TGTGCCATCAGTGAGTTCTCGAGCTCCTACAATGAGCAGTTCTTC. This codes for CAISEFSSSYNEQFF.

This clonotype was found a few times. As DNA, the CDR3 is TGTGCCAGCAGTTTTGATAGGGGACAGACCCAGTACTTC. The encoded protein is CASSFDRGQTQYF. The chain uses TRBV28 and TRBJ2-5; perhaps D is TRBD1 or TRBD2 (5 bases each). Germline V gene lookup returns CDR1 MDHEN and CDR2 SYDVKM. The V and J ends lost 3 bases and 6 bases respectively, with 11 bases between them. The CDR3 is 13 residues long. Combining the CDR3 with reference TRBV28 and TRBJ2-5 gives the whole variable domain DVKVTQSSRYLVKRTGEKVFLECVQDMDHENMFWYRQDPGLGLRLIYFSYDVKMKEKGDIPEGYSVSREKKERFSLILESASTNQTSMYLCASSFDRGQTQYFGPGTRLLVL.

The CDR3 loop is CSARAGGMNNQPQHF. CDR3 coding DNA: TGCAGTGCTAGAGCGGGAGGGATGAACAATCAGCCCCAGCATTTT. J is TRBJ1-5 and V is TRBV20-1; the D is unclear. V lost 1 base and J lost 3, with 13 bases in between. Looked up from germline, CDR1 is DFQATT and CDR2 is SNEGSKA (reference sequence). CDR3 length: 15 residues.

V usage is TRBV3-1 and J usage is TRBJ1-1; perhaps TRBD1 as D (6 bases). This CDR3 region has 16 residues. V shed 0 bases and J shed 4 bases, with 15 bases lying between them. Germline-derived CDR1 and CDR2 are LGHDT and YNNKEL (reference sequence). The CDR3 nucleotides read TGTGCCAGCAGCCAAGACTGGGGGGCCGGTTTCACTGAAGCTTTCTTT. This translates into CASSQDWGAGFTEAFF.

V is TRBV7-6 and J is TRBJ2-7; perhaps TRBD1 as D (5 bases). This CDR3 is 15 amino acids long. Trimming pared 5 bases from V and 5 bases from J, leaving 19 bases between. Germline values: CDR1 SGHVS, CDR2 FNYEAQ. Here the CDR3 DNA reads TGTGCCAGCAGCCCTCCGACAGCCCCGTGCGACGAGCAGTACTTC. It specifies CASSPPTAPCDEQYF.

CDR3 in amino acids: CASSPGQSRIVNEKLFF. The DNA for the CDR3 is TGTGCCAGCAGCCCAGGACAGAGCCGAATCGTCAATGAAAAACTGTTTTTT. The genes are TRBV7-9 and TRBJ1-4, with D possibly being TRBD1 (6 bases). CDR3 size: 17 residues. Germline-derived CDR1 and CDR2 are SEHNR and FQNEAQ (reference sequence). V lost 5 bases to trimming and J lost 5 bases, with 21 bases between them.

This clonotype was counted between two and nine times. The genes are TRBV12-3 or TRBV12-4 and TRBJ2-1; D is unresolved. This CDR3 region has 16 residues. The V end lost 3 bases, the J end lost 0 bases, and 12 bases lay between the germline ends. CDR3 DNA sequence: TGTGCCAGCAGTTTTGGAAGGGAAAACTCCTACAATGAGCAGTTCTTC. It yields the protein CASSFGRENSYNEQFF.

Written as DNA, the CDR3 is TGTGCCAGCAGCCTCCCGGGACAGGCGACAGAACAGTTCTTC. It translates to CASSLPGQATEQFF. V usage is TRBV12-3 or TRBV12-4 and J usage is TRBJ2-1; 8 nucleotides line up with TRBD1. The V segment lost 6 bases and the J segment 13 bases; nucleotides outside the gene matches: 14. The CDR3 sequence is 14 residues long.

Only a few counts were recorded for this clonotype. J is TRBJ2-7 and V is TRBV10-3, with D perhaps TRBD1 (7 bases). Trimming took 0 bases from V and 5 from J, leaving 14 bases between them. The V gene's germline CDR1 is ENHRY and CDR2 SYGVKD. The CDR3 runs 15 residues. The chain's CDR3 is CAISESPGGQDEQYF. The CDR3 DNA sequence: TGTGCCATCAGTGAGTCCCCAGGGGGGCAGGACGAGCAGTACTTC.

This clonotype was seen only a few times. J is TRBJ1-5 and V is TRBV7-9; D perhaps matches TRBD1 (6 bases). V shed 1 base and J shed 5 bases, with 12 bases lying between them. This CDR3 region has 15 residues. Germline V gene sequence: CDR1 SEHNR, CDR2 FQNEAQ (reference sequence). The CDR3, as DNA: TGTGCCAGCAGCTTAGAAGGGGGAGGCCATCAGCCCCAGCATTTT. Residues: CASSLEGGGHQPQHF.

The chain uses TRBV5-8 and TRBJ2-7; 7 bases map to TRBD2. Trimming took 3 bases from V and 3 from J; bases not matched to a gene: 6. CDR3 size: 14 residues. Germline CDR1 and CDR2: SGHTS and YDEGEE. The CDR3 DNA reads TGTGCCAGCAGCTGGACCGGGACTAACTACGAGCAGTACTTC. It codes for CASSWTGTNYEQYF.

This clonotype was picked up many times. The chain joins TRBV7-2 to TRBJ2-7; TRBD1 matches 7 bases. Germline values: CDR1 SGHTA, CDR2 FQGNSA. After removal of 5 bases from V and 1 base from J, the junction contained 5 bases not matched to a gene. There are 14 residues in the CDR3. DNA of the CDR3: TGTGCCAGCAGCCTACAGGGGAAGTCCTACGAGCAGTACTTC. Amino acids: CASSLQGKSYEQYF.

This clonotype was detected many times. The rearrangement links TRBV6-5 to TRBJ2-7; D not certain. This CDR3 contains 13 residues. V lost 4 bases to trimming and J lost 5 bases, with 12 bases between them. CDR1 and CDR2 from the germline V gene are MNHEY and SVGAGI. Written as DNA, the CDR3 is TGTGCCAGCAGTTTGCAGGATTCTGACGAGCAGTACTTC. This codes for CASSLQDSDEQYF.

In its sample, this clonotype was seen a few times. This rearrangement joins TRBV6-1 to TRBJ2-5, with 12 bases fitting TRBD1. Germline V gene data show CDR1 as MNHNS and CDR2 as SASEGT. After removal of 5 bases from V and 1 base from J, the junction contained 5 bases not matched to a gene. The CDR3 is made up of 16 amino acids. CDR3 sequence reads: CASSRDRGLPQETQYF. The CDR3 region has the DNA TGTGCCAGCAGTAGGGACAGGGGGCTCCCCCAAGAGACCCAGTACTTC.

The rearrangement joins TRBV7-9 to TRBJ2-2; 10 nucleotides match TRBD1. CDR3 size: 14 residues. With V trimmed by 7 bases and J by 4 bases, 3 bases remained unmatched. Germline CDR1 SEHNR, CDR2 FQNEAQ (reference sequence). CDR3 loop: CASKGQGPTGELFF. The CDR3 nucleotides are TGTGCCAGCAAGGGACAGGGGCCCACCGGGGAGCTGTTTTTT.

This clonotype was found a few times. This chain joins TRBV5-5 and TRBJ2-2; D is perhaps TRBD2 (6 bases). The length of the CDR3 is 14 residues. The germline CDR1 and CDR2 sequences are SGHKS and YYEKEE (reference sequence). V lost 0 bases, J lost 7 bases, and 10 bases lay in between. For the CDR3, the DNA is TGTGCCAGCAGCTTGGATCCGGGGGACGGGGAGCTGTTTTTT. Protein: CASSLDPGDGELFF.

The J gene is TRBJ2-3, the V gene TRBV29-1, with D uncertain. V dropped 1 base and J dropped 0 bases, with 8 bases sitting between them. Germline V CDR1 and CDR2: SQVTM, ANQGSEA. This CDR3 has 14 residues. CDR3 coding DNA: TGCAGCGTTGAAGGACACACTAGCACAGATACGCAGTATTTT. Its protein is CSVEGHTSTDTQYF.